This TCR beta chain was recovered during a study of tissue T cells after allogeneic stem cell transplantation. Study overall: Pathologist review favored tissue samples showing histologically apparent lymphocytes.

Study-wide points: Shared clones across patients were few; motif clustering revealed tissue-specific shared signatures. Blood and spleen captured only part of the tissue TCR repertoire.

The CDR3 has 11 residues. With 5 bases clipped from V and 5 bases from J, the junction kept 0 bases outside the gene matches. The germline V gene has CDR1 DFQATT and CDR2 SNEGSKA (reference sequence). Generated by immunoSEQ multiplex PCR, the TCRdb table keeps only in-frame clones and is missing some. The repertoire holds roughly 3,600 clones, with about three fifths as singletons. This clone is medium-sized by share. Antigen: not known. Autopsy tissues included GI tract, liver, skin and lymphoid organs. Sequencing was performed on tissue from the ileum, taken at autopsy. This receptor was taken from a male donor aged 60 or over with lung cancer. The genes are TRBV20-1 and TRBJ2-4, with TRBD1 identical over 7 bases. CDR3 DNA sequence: TGCAGTGCTGGGACAGAAAACATTCAGTACTTC. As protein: CSAGTENIQYF.